The TCR beta chain described here comes from a study of T cell repertoires in cytomegalovirus infection. Findings of the study overall: What dominated the ex vivo response were HLA-C-restricted CMV-specific TCR beta clonotypes.

The ends were cut back, 0 bases at V and 7 bases at J, with 12 bases in the middle. This CDR3 spans 15 amino acids. CDR1 is SNHLY, CDR2 FYNNEI, per germline. For this clonotype: The antigen remains undetermined.

TCRdb reprocessed the reads with MiXCR, giving one entry per CDR3 protein. The data contain roughly 310,000 distinct CDR3 sequences, 17% of them singletons. The clonotype comes from a human donor in good health (CMV status not recorded). Some clones in this sample may be carry-over from other donors' samples. Sequencing was done on a sample of PBMCs. The V gene is TRBV2, the J gene TRBJ1-4; D ambiguous. In DNA, the CDR3 is TGTGCCAGCAGTGAAGCGAGCCAAAAGGGTGAAAAACTGTTTTTT. It specifies CASSEASQKGEKLFF.